The 30 T cell receptor beta chains given below trace back to one sample, sequenced in a study of human T cells and chemical hapten exposure. Stated time point: pre-sensitization, week 0. Treatment noted: therapeutic diphenylcyclopropenone sensitization with weekly scalp DPC. TCRdb independently ran MiXCR on the RACE reads; one entry per CDR3 protein. Of more than 300,000 distinct CDR3 sequences in the sample, about 5.4% were seen once. The sequencing here drew on whole blood, taken in connection with sensitization to the hapten diphenylcyclopropenone (DPC). These TCRs come from a woman aged 18-29 years with alopecia areata. Some clones in this sample may be carry-over from other donors' samples.

This clonotype turned up a few times. V is TRBV11-2 and J is TRBJ2-3, with D perhaps TRBD2 (6 bases). The CDR3 runs 15 residues. Germline CDR1 and CDR2: SGHAT and FQNNGV. V dropped 6 bases and J dropped 7 bases, with 20 bases sitting between them. The CDR3 sequence: CASRTEGSQRNTQYF. CDR3 nucleotide sequence: TGTGCCAGCAGGACGGAGGGGAGTCAACGAAATACGCAGTATTTT.

This clonotype has a count of ten or more. The chain links TRBV29-1 to TRBJ2-5; no clear D gene. This CDR3 has 12 residues. Per the germline V gene, CDR1 is SQVTM and CDR2 is ANQGSEA. The germline V and J ends were trimmed by 3 bases and 3 bases, with 8 bases remaining between them. This CDR3 is CSVEGVKETQYF. CDR3 nucleotides: TGCAGCGTTGAGGGCGTTAAAGAGACCCAGTACTTC.

This clonotype was detected a few times. This chain uses TRBV5-5 with TRBJ2-1, with D unclear. The germline V gene encodes CDR1 SGHKS and CDR2 YYEKEE (reference sequence). This CDR3 is built from 18 residues. V was shortened by 0 bases and J by 5 bases, with 21 bases between the two germline ends. The CDR3 coding sequence is TGTGCCAGCAGCTTGGGAAGCTTCATCGGGCAGGAGAACAATGAGCAGTTCTTC. It encodes CASSLGSFIGQENNEQFF.

This clonotype has just a few counts. The chain has TRBV18 and TRBJ1-6; D is perhaps TRBD1 (5 bases). Germline V CDR1 and CDR2: KGHSH, LQKENI. V dropped 4 bases and J dropped 7 bases, with 11 bases sitting between them. This CDR3 is 14 amino acids long. This CDR3 reads CASSQGSVNSPLHF. DNA for the CDR3: TGTGCCAGCTCACAGGGGAGTGTAAATTCACCCCTCCACTTT.

This clonotype was seen ten or more times. The chain uses TRBV29-1 and TRBJ2-6; D unclear. V gave up 7 bases and J gave up 0 bases, with 4 bases separating them. The CDR3 is 12 residues long. Germline CDR1 and CDR2: SQVTM and ANQGSEA. This CDR3 is CSAFSGANVLTF. CDR3 DNA: TGCAGCGCCTTCTCTGGGGCCAACGTCCTGACTTTC.

This clonotype was counted ten times or more. The chain carries TRBV7-6 and TRBJ1-4, with a tentative D call TRBD1 (5 bases). The CDR3 extends over 15 amino acids. From germline, CDR1 is SGHVS and CDR2 FNYEAQ. V lost 3 bases and J lost 4, with 12 bases in between. CDR3 in DNA: TGTGCCAGCAGCTTCGGGGCAGGGCTTAATGAAAAACTGTTTTTT. Protein product: CASSFGAGLNEKLFF.

This clonotype turned up a few times. The junction does not match germline at one end; this may be a read error. V and J are TRBV5-5 and TRBJ1-3; 9 positions match TRBD1. CDR1 is SGHKS and CDR2 is YYEKEE in the germline V gene (reference sequence). The CDR3 has 16 amino acids. This CDR3 is CASSWGQGVSGNTIYF. CDR3 in DNA: TGTGCCAGCAGCTGGGGACAGGGAGTCTCTGGGAACACCATATATTTT.

In its sample, this clonotype was seen a few times. This chain connects TRBV12-3 or TRBV12-4 to TRBJ1-4, with 12 bases fitting TRBD1. V lost 4 bases to trimming and J lost 7 bases; unmatched junction nucleotides: 7. This CDR3 is built from 16 residues. The CDR3: CASSSRDRGHSEKLFF. The CDR3 bases are TGTGCCAGCAGTTCCCGGGACAGGGGGCATAGTGAAAAACTGTTTTTT.

This clonotype occurred many times. This chain uses TRBV5-4 with TRBJ1-2, with TRBD1 as a possible D gene (6 bases). The V and J ends lost 5 bases and 7 bases respectively, with 12 bases between them. The germline V gene has CDR1 SGHNT and CDR2 YYREEE (reference sequence). The CDR3 covers 12 residues. The DNA for the CDR3 is TGTGCCAGCAGTCGGGACACAGCTGGCTACACCTTC. Translating it yields CASSRDTAGYTF.

This clonotype showed up many times. The V gene is TRBV12-3 or TRBV12-4, the J gene TRBJ1-4; D remains unclear. V dropped 6 bases and J dropped 8 bases, with 13 bases sitting between them. CDR3 length: 13 residues. CDR3 sequence reads: CASRSDTEEKLFF. The CDR3 coding sequence is TGTGCCAGCAGGTCCGACACCGAGGAAAAACTGTTTTTT.

The chain links TRBV6-5 to TRBJ1-4; TRBD1 matches at 7 bases. The V and J ends lost 5 bases and 7 bases, in that order; junction bases with no gene match: 1. The CDR3 is made up of 12 amino acids. The germline V gene has CDR1 MNHEY and CDR2 SVGAGI. CDR3 amino acids: CASSTGAEKLFF. The DNA of the CDR3 is TGTGCCAGCAGTACAGGGGCTGAAAAACTGTTTTTT.

In this sample, this clonotype turned up many times. The V and J genes are TRBV7-2 and TRBJ2-7, with 8 positions matching TRBD1. The CDR3 spans 16 residues. V trimming: 6 bases; J trimming: 3 bases; junction bases outside the gene matches: 13. Germline lookup yields CDR1 SGHTA and CDR2 FQGNSA. The CDR3 reads CASSSREDRDLYEQYF. The CDR3 DNA follows: TGTGCCAGCAGTTCCCGAGAGGACAGGGACCTCTACGAGCAGTACTTC.

This rearrangement joins TRBV4-3 to TRBJ1-3, with D unclear. V shed 0 bases and J shed 0 bases, with 12 bases lying between them. This CDR3 has 17 residues. Germline CDR1 reads LGHNA; CDR2 reads YSLEER. CDR3 sequence: CASSQDRPGISGNTIYF. The CDR3 coding sequence is TGCGCCAGCAGCCAAGATCGTCCGGGGATCTCTGGAAACACCATATATTTT.

The DNA of the CDR3 is TGTGCCAGCAGTTCAGGGACAGACGAGCAGTACTTC. It is translated as CASSSGTDEQYF. This chain joins TRBV28 and TRBJ2-7, with TRBD1 matching 7 bases. CDR3 size: 12 residues. The germline V gene has CDR1 MDHEN and CDR2 SYDVKM. After removal of 4 bases from V and 5 bases from J, the junction contained 2 bases not matched to a gene.

This clonotype has ten or more counts. The genes are TRBV2 and TRBJ1-1, with TRBD1 matching over 8 bases. The CDR3 is 14 amino acids. The germline V gene has CDR1 SNHLY and CDR2 FYNNEI. The J segment lost 8 bases and the V segment lost 6 bases, leaving 11 bases of the junction unmatched. The CDR3 sequence: CASSQQGGDVEAFF. The CDR3 DNA reads as TGTGCCAGCAGCCAACAGGGGGGGGACGTCGAAGCTTTCTTT. Supplemented by reference TRBV2 and TRBJ1-1, the full variable domain reads EPEVTQTPSHQVTQMGQEVILRCVPISNHLYFYWYRQILGQKVEFLVSFYNNEISEKSEIFDDQFSVERPDGSNFTLKIRSTKLEDSAMYFCASSQQGGDVEAFFGQGTRLTVV.

Many counts were recorded for this clonotype. The rearrangement uses TRBV11-1 and TRBJ1-1; 7 nucleotides match TRBD1. Germline V lookup: CDR1 SGHAT, CDR2 FQDESV (reference sequence). The CDR3 has 13 residues. The V and J ends lost 5 bases and 3 bases, in that order; junction bases with no gene match: 3. The CDR3 nucleotides are TGTGCCAGCAGCGGACAGGACTACACTGAAGCTTTCTTT. It is translated as CASSGQDYTEAFF.

This clonotype was observed many times. The chain couples TRBV7-2 to TRBJ1-1, with D uncertain. The CDR3 is made up of 13 amino acids. CDR1 and CDR2 (germline): SGHTA, FQGNSA. V was clipped by 6 bases and J by 0 bases, with 8 bases between them. The CDR3 DNA sequence: TGTGCCAGCAGTTTGTCGGTGAACACTGAAGCTTTCTTT. As protein: CASSLSVNTEAFF.

This clonotype was seen only a few times. The chain combines TRBV7-2 with TRBJ2-7, with 9 bases identical to TRBD1. Germline trimming cut 7 bases from V and 12 bases from J; bases unmatched to any gene: 10. Germline V lookup: CDR1 SGHTA, CDR2 FQGNSA. The CDR3 contains 12 residues. This chain's CDR3 is CASNLRTGEWYF. DNA of the CDR3: TGTGCCAGCAACCTGCGGACAGGGGAGTGGTACTTC.

This clonotype was observed many times. DNA for the CDR3: TGTGCCAGCAGCTTGGGGGATCCTCAAGGGACAGATACGCAGTATTTT. Its protein product is CASSLGDPQGTDTQYF. The chain recombines TRBV5-4 with TRBJ2-3; D gene unclear. V lost 0 bases, J lost 3 bases, and 14 bases lay in between. CDR1 SGHNT and CDR2 YYREEE come from the germline V gene (reference sequence). This CDR3 has 16 amino acids.

The chain links TRBV12-3 or TRBV12-4 to TRBJ2-1; possible D gene TRBD2, 5 bases. Trimming removed 6 bases at V and 3 bases at J, with 15 bases between. This CDR3 is 15 amino acids long. CDR3 sequence reads: CASSSLRGFYNEQFF. The CDR3 DNA reads TGTGCCAGCAGCTCCTTACGGGGATTCTACAATGAGCAGTTCTTC.

This chain links TRBV6-5 with TRBJ1-6; TRBD1 aligns across 8 bases. The length of the CDR3 is 15 residues. The germline gives CDR1 MNHEY, CDR2 SVGAGI. With V trimmed by 6 bases and J by 13 bases, 14 bases remained unmatched. The CDR3 region is CASSPTQGARRPLHF. In DNA, the CDR3 is TGTGCCAGCAGCCCTACTCAGGGGGCGCGAAGGCCCCTCCACTTT.

This clonotype came up many times. The chain joins TRBV10-3 to TRBJ1-1, with unresolved D. CDR3 length equals 13 residues. Trimming stripped 0 bases from V and 5 bases from J, with 7 bases between. The germline CDR1 and CDR2 sequences are ENHRY and SYGVKD. CDR3: CAISESLGTEAFF. The CDR3, as DNA: TGTGCCATCAGTGAGTCTCTTGGGACTGAAGCTTTCTTT.

This clonotype was seen a few times. The chain joins TRBV7-2 to TRBJ2-1; D call uncertain. The length of the CDR3 is 13 residues. CDR1 is SGHTA and CDR2 is FQGNSA in the germline V gene. Trimming stripped 4 bases from V and 1 base from J, with 5 bases between. This CDR3 is CASSWNSYNEQFF. The CDR3 DNA sequence: TGTGCCAGCAGCTGGAATTCCTACAATGAGCAGTTCTTC.

This clonotype was seen many times. The chain uses TRBV5-1 and TRBJ2-5, with D possibly being TRBD1 (7 bases). CDR1 is SGHRS and CDR2 is YFSETQ in the germline V gene. This CDR3 comprises 15 residues. The V end was cut by 5 bases, the J end by 5 bases, with 19 bases between. CDR3 region: CASRPWPQGGETQYF. CDR3 coding DNA: TGCGCCAGCAGACCCTGGCCCCAGGGGGGCGAGACCCAGTACTTC.

The chain combines TRBV5-1 with TRBJ1-2, with D uncertain. Germline CDR1 and CDR2: SGHRS and YFSETQ. V lost 3 bases to trimming and J lost 6 bases, with 18 bases between them. This CDR3 is built from 15 residues. DNA for the CDR3: TGCGCCAGCAGCTCCGGGTCCGGAAAAGGCGATGGCTACACCTTC. Translated, it gives CASSSGSGKGDGYTF. The full variable domain, completed using reference TRBV5-1 and TRBJ1-2, is KAGVTQTPRYLIKTRGQQVTLSCSPISGHRSVSWYQQTPGQGLQFLFEYFSETQRNKGNFPGRFSGRQFSNSRSEMNVSTLELGDSALYLCASSSGSGKGDGYTFGSGTRLTVV.

The table lists this clonotype with many counts. The rearrangement links TRBV12-3 or TRBV12-4 to TRBJ2-2, with D perhaps matching TRBD1 (5 bases). V was cut by 5 bases and J by 1 base, with 8 bases left in between. This CDR3 has 14 residues. The CDR3 loop reads CASSPDMNTGELFF. The CDR3 nucleotides read TGTGCCAGCAGTCCGGACATGAACACCGGGGAGCTGTTTTTT.

This clonotype was counted many times. The chain is built from TRBV21-1 and TRBJ2-2; the table's D gene call, TRBD2, was not cross checked with the DNA. TRBV21-1 is termed a pseudogene. The CDR3 has 15 amino acids. CDR3 residues: CASRLAGVYTGELFF. CDR3 nucleotides: TGTGCCAGCAGACTAGCGGGGGTATACACCGGGGAGCTGTTTTTT.

This clonotype was seen ten or more times. J is TRBJ2-3 and V is TRBV20-1, with D uncertain. The CDR3 contains 15 residues. Germline values: CDR1 DFQATT, CDR2 SNEGSKA (reference sequence). V was cut by 4 bases and J by 0 bases, with 14 bases left in between. CDR3 DNA: TGCAGTGCTAATTGGGGTAGAGTTAGCACAGATACGCAGTATTTT. Its protein is CSANWGRVSTDTQYF.

The chain links TRBV6-2 or TRBV6-3 to TRBJ2-7; D not resolved. Germline CDR1 and CDR2: MNHEY and SVGEGT. V was clipped by 4 bases and J by 5 bases, with 12 bases between them. This CDR3 is 13 amino acids long. The DNA for the CDR3 is TGTGCCAGCAGTTCATCTCTAGAAGACGAGCAGTACTTC. Protein: CASSSSLEDEQYF.

This clonotype appeared many times. The V gene is TRBV25-1, the J gene TRBJ2-7; 11 nucleotides agree with TRBD1. The CDR3 runs to 14 residues. V shed 4 bases, J shed 4 bases, and the junction held 3 bases outside the gene matches. CDR1 and CDR2 (germline): MGHDK, SYGVNS. The CDR3 sequence is CASSGGTGGYEQYF. CDR3 bases: TGTGCCAGCAGTGGCGGGACAGGGGGGTACGAGCAGTACTTC.